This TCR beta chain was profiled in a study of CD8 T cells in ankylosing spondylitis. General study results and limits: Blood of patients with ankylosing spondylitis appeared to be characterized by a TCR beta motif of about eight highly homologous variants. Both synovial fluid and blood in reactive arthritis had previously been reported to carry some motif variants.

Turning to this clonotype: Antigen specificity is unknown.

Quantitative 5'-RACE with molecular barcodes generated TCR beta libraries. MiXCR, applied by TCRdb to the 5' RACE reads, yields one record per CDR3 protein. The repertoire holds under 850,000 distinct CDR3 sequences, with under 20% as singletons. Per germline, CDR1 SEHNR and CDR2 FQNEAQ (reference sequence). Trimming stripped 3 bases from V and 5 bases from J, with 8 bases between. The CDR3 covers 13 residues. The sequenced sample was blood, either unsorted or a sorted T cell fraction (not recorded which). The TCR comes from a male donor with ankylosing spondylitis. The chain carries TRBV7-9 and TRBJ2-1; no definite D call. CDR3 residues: CASSFMGHNEQFF. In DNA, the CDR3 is TGTGCCAGCAGCTTTATGGGTCACAATGAGCAGTTCTTC.